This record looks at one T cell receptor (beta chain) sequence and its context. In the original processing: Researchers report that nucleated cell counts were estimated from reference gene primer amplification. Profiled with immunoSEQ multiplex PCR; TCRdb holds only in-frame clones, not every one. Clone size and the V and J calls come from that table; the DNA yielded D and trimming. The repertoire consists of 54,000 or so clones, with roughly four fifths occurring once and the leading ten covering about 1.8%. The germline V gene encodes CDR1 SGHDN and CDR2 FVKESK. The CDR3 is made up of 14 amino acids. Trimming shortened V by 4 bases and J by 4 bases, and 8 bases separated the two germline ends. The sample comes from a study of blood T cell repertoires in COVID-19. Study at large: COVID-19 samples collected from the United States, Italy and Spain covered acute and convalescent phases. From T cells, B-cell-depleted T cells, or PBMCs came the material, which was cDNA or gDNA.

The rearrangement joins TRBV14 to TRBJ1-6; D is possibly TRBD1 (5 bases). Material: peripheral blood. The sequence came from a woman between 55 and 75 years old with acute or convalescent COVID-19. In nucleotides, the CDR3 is TGTGCCAGCAGCCTCGGACAATATAATTCACCCCTCCACTTT. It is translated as CASSLGQYNSPLHF.